This T cell receptor beta chain came from a study of blood T cell repertoires in COVID-19. V gave up 1 base and J gave up 5 bases; unmatched junction bases: 10. The CDR3 is 17 residues long. Germline CDR1 reads SGHRS; CDR2 reads YFSETQ. Individuals aged about 18 to 100 years were recruited from about two dozen US areas. Measured with immunoSEQ multiplex PCR; TCRdb has only the in-frame clones, and not every one. The data contain 250,000 or so clones, roughly four fifths of them singletons. The chain uses TRBV5-1 and TRBJ2-1; 9 nucleotides match TRBD2. This receptor was identified in a man in his forties or fifties who had recovered from COVID-19. The specimen sequenced was PBMCs or T cells enriched from blood (not recorded which). CDR3 sequence reads: CASSLTLSSGAHNEQFF. In DNA form, the CDR3 reads TGCGCCAGCAGCTTGACCCTTTCTAGCGGGGCCCACAATGAGCAGTTCTTC.